This TCR beta chain comes out of a study of T-cell reconstitution after alpha-beta-depleted transplantation in children. Deletions cut 7 bases from V and 3 bases from J, with 12 bases between. CDR3 size: 14 residues. Germline-derived CDR1 and CDR2 are KGHSH and LQKENI. This clonotype occurred a few times. The authors prepared the TCRbeta library with unique molecular identifiers. TCRdb re-called the PCR reads through MiXCR, storing one row per CDR3 protein. The table includes 380,000 or so distinct CDR3 sequences, about an eighth detected once. This chain uses TRBV18 with TRBJ1-4; D not resolved. This sequence was found in a human donor who donated a stem cell graft to a child with Fanconi anemia. The sequenced sample was PBMCs, obtained from the stem cell graft. CDR3 sequence (DNA): TGTGCCAGCTACCAAGGACCGCCTAATGAAAAACTGTTTTTT. Protein product: CASYQGPPNEKLFF.